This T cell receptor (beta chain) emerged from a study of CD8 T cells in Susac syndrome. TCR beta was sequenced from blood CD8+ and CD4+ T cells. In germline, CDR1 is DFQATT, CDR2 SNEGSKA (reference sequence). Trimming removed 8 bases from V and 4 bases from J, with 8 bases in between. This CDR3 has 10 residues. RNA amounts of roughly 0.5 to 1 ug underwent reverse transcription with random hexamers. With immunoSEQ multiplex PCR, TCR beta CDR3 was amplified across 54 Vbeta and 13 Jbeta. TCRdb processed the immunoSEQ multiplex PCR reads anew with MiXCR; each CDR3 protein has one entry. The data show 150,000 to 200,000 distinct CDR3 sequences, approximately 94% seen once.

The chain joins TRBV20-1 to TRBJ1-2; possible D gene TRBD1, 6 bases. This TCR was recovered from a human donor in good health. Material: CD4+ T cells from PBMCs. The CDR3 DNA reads TGCAGTCCGGACAGCTATGGCTACACCTTC. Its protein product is CSPDSYGYTF.